This entry concerns a single TCR beta chain. Its antigen is not identified. Measured with immunoSEQ multiplex PCR; TCRdb has only the in-frame clones, and not every one. The table has about 17,000 clones, 70% to 80% seen once. Relapse was seen in all patients after autologous stem cell transplantation, and brentuximab vedotin exposure was variable. This sample is drawn from a study of PD-1 blockade in classical Hodgkin lymphoma. Study-level information: Intravenous infusions of nivolumab 3 mg/kg reached patients every 2 weeks. Findings of the study overall: Complete responders possessed baseline diversity comparable to newly diagnosed patients.

The CDR3 consists of 12 residues. V lost 4 bases to trimming and J lost 4 bases, with 6 bases between them. In germline, CDR1 is MNHEY, CDR2 SMNVEV (reference sequence). This receptor was taken from a human donor with classical Hodgkin lymphoma. The chain carries TRBV27 and TRBJ2-3; D is unclear. The sample here was peripheral blood mononuclear cells (PBMCs), taken at baseline. The CDR3 DNA follows: TGTGCCAGCAGTTCCCTGGCAGATACGCAGTATTTT. Protein: CASSSLADTQYF.